One sample yielded the 5 T cell receptor beta chains listed below, sequenced in a study of blood T cell repertoires in COVID-19 (dated by TCRdb to 2020 to 2022). The library came from the immunoSEQ multiplex PCR assay. TCRdb carries this immuneACCESS record with in-frame sequences only. Its versions omit some clonotypes, under half of them owing to an unresolved V gene in the studies checked, with the rest unexplained. This sample comprises some 200,000 clones, roughly 88% of them detected only once. The biggest ten clones account for 1.5% of the sample. The source material was peripheral blood. The source is a man aged 18 to 29 with active or convalescent COVID-19.

V usage is TRBV12-3 or TRBV12-4 and J usage is TRBJ2-7, with 8 bases fitting TRBD1. This CDR3 spans 12 amino acids. After removal of 6 bases from V and 5 bases from J, the junction contained 3 bases not matched to a gene. The CDR3 protein is CASSLQGDEQYF. For the CDR3, the DNA is TGTGCCAGCAGCTTACAGGGGGACGAGCAGTACTTC.

This clone has only one observation. The rearrangement joins TRBV3-1 (or the pseudogene TRBV3-2) to TRBJ1-3, with a tentative D call TRBD1 (6 bases). The CDR3 is made up of 16 amino acids. Germline V gene lookup returns CDR1 LGHDT and CDR2 YNNKEL (reference sequence). V was shortened by 6 bases and J by 0 bases, with 15 bases between the two germline ends. CDR3 sequence: CASRGAGALSGNTIYF. In DNA, the CDR3 is TGTGCCAGCAGAGGGGCAGGGGCTCTCTCTGGAAACACCATATATTTT.

This clone was seen just once. This sequence joins TRBV3-1 (or the pseudogene TRBV3-2) and TRBJ1-1, with D possibly matching TRBD1 (6 bases). In germline, CDR1 is LGHDT, CDR2 YNNKEL (reference sequence). V gave up 4 bases and J gave up 3 bases, with 18 bases separating them. This CDR3 spans 16 amino acids. CDR3 coding DNA: TGTGCCAGCAGCCGTACGGACAGATTGCCGTACACTGAAGCTTTCTTT. This sequence encodes CASSRTDRLPYTEAFF.

This clone was seen a handful of times. The J gene is TRBJ2-7, the V gene TRBV27; no reliable D call. This CDR3 is built from 11 residues. The V end was cut by 4 bases, the J end by 2 bases, with 3 bases between. Germline loops: CDR1 MNHEY, CDR2 SMNVEV (reference sequence). In DNA, the CDR3 is TGTGCCAGCAGTTCCACCTACGAGCAGTACTTC. Translating it yields CASSSTYEQYF.

This chain joins TRBV10-1 and TRBJ2-1; D is unclear. In germline, CDR1 is WNHNN, CDR2 SYGVQD (reference sequence). Trimming cost V 0 bases and J 3 bases, with 3 bases left between them. This CDR3 region has 13 residues. DNA for the CDR3: TGCGCCAGCAGTGAGTCCGGCTACAATGAGCAGTTCTTC. Translation gives CASSESGYNEQFF.